The present T cell receptor beta chain was sequenced within a study of response to subunit inactivated influenza vaccine. Whole-study results and caveats: The authors proposed limited new T cell recruitment per seasonal influenza vaccination.

TCRdb ran MiXCR on the RT-PCR reads and lists one entry per CDR3 protein. The table lists fewer than 550,000 distinct CDR3 sequences, around 25% of them singletons. With 2 bases clipped from V and 8 bases from J, the junction kept 7 bases outside the gene matches. The CDR3 spans 15 residues. Germline CDR1 is MGHRA and CDR2 is YSYEKL. This clonotype appeared a few times. The antigen remains undetermined. J is TRBJ1-2 and V is TRBV4-1, with TRBD1 matching 11 bases. The sequence was collected from a man aged 50-59 years who received an inactivated influenza vaccine. Material: CD4+ T cells sorted from PBMCs, obtained about 5 days after vaccination. In DNA, the CDR3 is TGCGCCAGCAGCCAATCTGGACAGGGGGCAGGCGGCTACACCTTC. The encoded protein is CASSQSGQGAGGYTF.